The 21 T cell receptor beta chains in this list originate from one sample, sequenced in a study of CD8 T cells in Susac syndrome. cDNA came from about 0.46 to 1 ug RNA primed by random hexamers. TCRdb fed the immunoSEQ multiplex PCR reads into MiXCR, producing one record per CDR3 protein. The table records some 180,000 distinct CDR3 sequences, approximately 94% of them present only once. Sequencing was carried out using CD4+ T cells from PBMCs. Receptor source: a human donor in good health.

In its sample, this clonotype was seen once. The chain couples TRBV30 to TRBJ2-3, with D possibly called TRBD1 or TRBD2 (5 bases each). The V end lost 5 bases, the J end lost 1 base, and 13 bases lay between the germline ends. From germline, CDR1 is GTSNPN and CDR2 SVGIG (reference sequence). The CDR3 has 14 amino acids. DNA for the CDR3: TGTGCCTGGGGGGACCACCTCCGCACAGATACGCAGTATTTT. Translating it yields CAWGDHLRTDTQYF.

The chain combines TRBV30 with TRBJ1-1; perhaps TRBD1 as D (5 bases). Trimming removed 0 bases from V and 10 bases from J, with 12 bases in between. CDR3 size: 12 residues. Germline V gene sequence: CDR1 GTSNPN, CDR2 SVGIG (reference sequence). DNA for the CDR3: TGTGCCTGGAGTGTACAAGGGGCCGGAGCTTTCTTT. Residues: CAWSVQGAGAFF.

The V call is TRBV20-1, the J call TRBJ2-5; D is ambiguous. Germline V lookup: CDR1 DFQATT, CDR2 SNEGSKA (reference sequence). CDR3 length: 13 residues. V lost 6 bases and J lost 0, with 11 bases in between. In DNA form, the CDR3 reads TGCAGTGCCCCGCAGCAGTACCAAGAGACCCAGTACTTC. Translated: CSAPQQYQETQYF.

CDR3 loop: CASSSQDRFYEQYF. The CDR3 DNA sequence: TGTGCCAGCAGCTCCCAGGACAGGTTCTACGAGCAGTACTTC. The rearrangement links TRBV13 to TRBJ2-7; 7 nucleotides line up with TRBD1. Germline V gene lookup returns CDR1 PRHDT and CDR2 FYEKMQ (reference sequence). Trimming removed 4 bases from V and 3 bases from J; junction bases left unmatched: 6. The CDR3 contains 14 residues.

The chain has TRBV7-3 and TRBJ2-3, with TRBD2 matching 8 bases. There are 18 residues in the CDR3. Germline V gene sequence: CDR1 SGHTA, CDR2 FQGTGA. V trimming: 2 bases; J trimming: 6 bases; junction bases outside the gene matches: 16. CDR3 bases: TGTGCCAGCAGCTTACCTTTGAGTGGGCGCGGGAGGAGTGATACGCAGTATTTT. The encoded protein is CASSLPLSGRGRSDTQYF.

The chain employs TRBV7-2 and TRBJ2-1; D may correspond to TRBD1 or TRBD2 (5 bases each). The V gene's germline CDR1 is SGHTA and CDR2 FQGNSA. The length of the CDR3 is 17 residues. V gave up 5 bases and J gave up 7 bases, with 24 bases separating them. This chain's CDR3 is CASSPRGKRDAGNEQFF. The CDR3 coding sequence is TGTGCCAGCAGCCCTAGGGGTAAAAGGGACGCTGGGAATGAGCAGTTCTTC.

The V call is TRBV30, the J call TRBJ2-7; TRBD1 is a possible D gene (6 bases). V was clipped by 3 bases and J by 6 bases, with 21 bases between them. There are 15 residues in the CDR3. Germline-derived CDR1 and CDR2 are GTSNPN and SVGIG (reference sequence). The CDR3 reads CAWRKADFTGSEQYF. Written as DNA, the CDR3 is TGTGCCTGGAGAAAGGCGGATTTTACAGGGAGCGAGCAGTACTTC. Variable domain in full (rest from reference TRBV30 and TRBJ2-7): SQTIHQWPATLVQPVGSPLSLECTVEGTSNPNLYWYRQAAGRGLQLLFYSVGIGQISSEVPQNLSASRPQDRQFILSSKKLLLSDSGFYLCAWRKADFTGSEQYFGPGTRLTVT.

This chain connects TRBV29-1 to TRBJ2-3, with D possibly matching TRBD2 (6 bases). Between the trimmed V and J ends, which lost 6 bases and 8 bases, there was a span of 9 bases. Germline V gene sequence: CDR1 SQVTM, CDR2 ANQGSEA. The CDR3 has 10 amino acids. This CDR3 reads CSVDYGTQYF. CDR3 coding DNA: TGCAGCGTGGACTATGGTACGCAGTATTTT.

V gene TRBV20-1 combines with J gene TRBJ2-3; D call uncertain. This CDR3 is 14 amino acids long. V was cut by 3 bases and J by 4 bases, with 14 bases left in between. Germline values: CDR1 DFQATT, CDR2 SNEGSKA (reference sequence). The CDR3, as DNA: TGCAGTGCTAGGTGGACGTCTGGCGCAGATACGCAGTATTTT. Translating gives CSARWTSGADTQYF.

The CDR3 loop reads CASRRTSGFLGEQYF. As DNA, the CDR3 is TGTGCCAGCAGAAGGACTAGCGGATTCTTGGGCGAGCAGTACTTC. The rearrangement uses TRBV27 and TRBJ2-7; 10 nucleotides match TRBD2. Germline CDR1 reads MNHEY; CDR2 reads SMNVEV (reference sequence). The CDR3 contains 15 residues. With V trimmed by 6 bases and J by 6 bases, 11 bases remained unmatched.

CDR3 nucleotide sequence: TGTGCCAGCAGTGGAGGAGAGTTGGGGACCCAGTACTTC. This gives the protein CASSGGELGTQYF. This chain connects TRBV2 to TRBJ2-5; no firm D call. The CDR3 totals 13 residues. Germline CDR1 SNHLY, CDR2 FYNNEI. Trimming stripped 4 bases from V and 7 bases from J, with 13 bases between.

This chain connects TRBV6-2 or TRBV6-3 to TRBJ2-7, with no clear D. The CDR3 covers 13 residues. The V gene lost 0 bases and the J gene lost 4 bases, with 7 bases spanning the gap. Looked up from germline, CDR1 is MNHEY and CDR2 is SVGEGT. CDR3 in amino acids: CASSYSTSYEQYF. CDR3 DNA sequence: TGTGCCAGCAGTTACTCGACCAGTTACGAGCAGTACTTC.

This chain uses TRBV29-1 with TRBJ2-3; 8 bases are a match to TRBD2. The CDR3 extends over 14 amino acids. With 6 bases clipped from V and 8 bases from J, the junction kept 13 bases outside the gene matches. Germline V CDR1 and CDR2: SQVTM, ANQGSEA. The CDR3 is CSVVGLAAALTQYF. For the CDR3, the DNA is TGCAGCGTCGTAGGACTAGCCGCGGCACTTACGCAGTATTTT.

The chain employs TRBV21-1 and TRBJ2-1; TRBD1, the table's D call, lacks a check against the DNA. TRBV21-1 represents a pseudogene. This CDR3 contains 16 residues. Written as DNA, the CDR3 is TGTGCCAGCAGCAAAGGGGGAAAGCCCCACTCGGATGAGCAGTTCTTC. Its translation is CASSKGGKPHSDEQFF.

The rearrangement joins TRBV24-1 to TRBJ2-5, with D perhaps TRBD1 or TRBD2 (5 bases each). Germline CDR1 reads KGHDR; CDR2 reads SFDVKD. The CDR3 runs 15 residues. V was shortened by 0 bases and J by 1 base, with 8 bases between the two germline ends. The CDR3 is CATSDLERGQETQYF. CDR3 nucleotides: TGTGCCACCAGTGATTTGGAGAGGGGCCAAGAGACCCAGTACTTC.

The V and J genes are TRBV27 and TRBJ1-1; unclear D gene. The CDR3 is 15 amino acids. Germline values: CDR1 MNHEY, CDR2 SMNVEV (reference sequence). V was pared by 6 bases and J by 1 base, with 15 bases between. DNA of the CDR3: TGTGCCAGCAGCCCCCCCCCGGGTGGGAACACTGAAGCTTTCTTT. It codes for CASSPPPGGNTEAFF.

This chain connects TRBV27 to TRBJ2-7; D might be TRBD1 or TRBD2, each matching 6 bases. The ends were cut back, 7 bases at V and 6 bases at J, with 16 bases in the middle. Germline assignment: CDR1 MNHEY and CDR2 SMNVEV (reference sequence). This CDR3 is 13 amino acids long. The CDR3 DNA follows: TGTGCCAGCACGGGGGCCGCCGGGGGCGAGCAGTACTTC. Translation: CASTGAAGGEQYF.

The chain combines TRBV5-4 with TRBJ2-2, with D unresolved. V lost 0 bases and J lost 8, with 11 bases in between. Germline CDR1 reads SGHNT; CDR2 reads YYREEE (reference sequence). This CDR3 region has 14 residues. The CDR3 loop is CASSLDSGLGELFF. DNA for the CDR3: TGTGCCAGCAGCTTGGATTCAGGCCTAGGGGAGCTGTTTTTT. The full variable domain, rest sourced from reference TRBV5-4 and TRBJ2-2, is ETGVTQSPTHLIKTRGQQVTLRCSSQSGHNTVSWYQQALGQGPQFIFQYYREEENGRGNFPPRFSGLQFPNYSSELNVNALELDDSALYLCASSLDSGLGELFFGEGSRLTVL.

The chain joins TRBV6-5 to TRBJ1-2, with 8 positions matching TRBD1. The CDR3 extends over 14 amino acids. The V gene end was trimmed by 5 bases and the J gene end by 2 bases; junction bases not matched to a gene: 4. Germline values: CDR1 MNHEY, CDR2 SVGAGI. CDR3 nucleotides: TGTGCCAGCAGTAGGGCAGGGGGCAACTATGGCTACACCTTC. It specifies CASSRAGGNYGYTF.

CDR3 DNA: TGCAGTGCTAAGCTAGTTAACACCGGGGAGCTGTTTTTT. This codes for CSAKLVNTGELFF. The chain joins TRBV20-1 to TRBJ2-2; D unclear. The CDR3 length is 13 residues. CDR1 DFQATT and CDR2 SNEGSKA come from the germline V gene (reference sequence). Trimming took off 4 bases at V and 2 bases at J, with 8 bases between the two ends.

This clonotype was picked up one time. This chain joins TRBV20-1 and TRBJ2-7, with D perhaps matching TRBD1 (6 bases). V was clipped by 6 bases and J by 2 bases, with 14 bases between them. The CDR3 consists of 13 residues. Per germline, CDR1 DFQATT and CDR2 SNEGSKA (reference sequence). The CDR3 loop is CSARPGAAYEQYF. The DNA for the CDR3 is TGCAGTGCGCGCCCAGGGGCAGCCTACGAGCAGTACTTC.